These 30 T cell receptor beta chains originate from one sample sequenced in a study of Graves' ophthalmopathy and Graves' hyperthyroidism. The sequenced template was RNA, covering the TCR beta CDR3 region. HTBI primers served in a first-round RT-PCR, which a second-round multiplex PCR followed. TCRdb reanalysed the multiplex PCR reads using MiXCR and keeps one entry per CDR3 protein. Here the sample spans 400,000 or so distinct CDR3 sequences, about 15% being singletons. The material sequenced was peripheral blood. The receptors were gathered from an adult woman with stable Graves' hyperthyroidism.

Concerning this clonotype itself: This clone may be a read error of a much larger clone one base away. Since the CDR3 does not end with the conserved phenylalanine or tryptophan, this likely comes from a read error. This chain uses TRBV4-2 with TRBJ2-7, with D possibly TRBD2 on 6 matching bases. Between the trimmed V and J ends, which lost 3 bases and 2 bases, there was a span of 11 bases. Germline CDR1 LGHNA, CDR2 YNFKEQ. This CDR3 is 14 amino acids long. The CDR3 spells CASSQGDSAYEQYY. DNA for the CDR3: TGTGCCAGCAGCCAGGGGGACTCAGCCTACGAGCAGTACTAC.

The rearrangement links TRBV4-1 to TRBJ2-7; the D is unclear. The V gene lost 0 bases and the J gene lost 4 bases, with 16 bases spanning the gap. There are 16 residues in the CDR3. In germline, CDR1 is MGHRA, CDR2 YSYEKL. CDR3: CASSQDRAAVLYEQYF. As DNA, the CDR3 is TGCGCCAGCAGCCAAGATCGCGCTGCGGTTTTGTACGAGCAGTACTTC.

In this sample, this clonotype turned up many times. An end of the junction differs from the germline gene, which may be a read error. The gene calls are TRBV12-3 or TRBV12-4 and TRBJ2-7; TRBD2 aligns across 14 bases. The CDR3 runs 13 residues. CDR3: CASTFGTSGSRDF. The CDR3 coding sequence is TGTGCCAGCACCTTCGGGACTAGCGGGAGTCGGGACTTC.

This clonotype was detected ten times or more. V usage is TRBV6-4 and J usage is TRBJ2-2; 9 bases align to TRBD2. Looked up from germline, CDR1 is MRHNA and CDR2 is SNTAGT. This CDR3 spans 18 amino acids. The V and J ends lost 6 bases and 7 bases, in that order; junction bases with no gene match: 18. CDR3 region: CASSLAGKGGLTGGELFF. The CDR3 coding sequence is TGTGCCAGCAGCCTAGCGGGAAAGGGGGGGTTAACAGGCGGGGAGCTGTTTTTT.

This chain connects TRBV6-1 to TRBJ1-2, with TRBD1 matching over 9 bases. Germline V gene data show CDR1 as MNHNS and CDR2 as SASEGT. The CDR3 has 15 residues. The ends lost 6 bases at V and 2 bases at J; junction bases unmatched: 7. Written as DNA, the CDR3 is TGTGCCAGCAGAACAACAGGGGGCATCAACTATGGCTACACCTTC. Its protein is CASRTTGGINYGYTF.

This clonotype has at least ten counts. J is TRBJ1-5 and V is TRBV19; 7 bases match TRBD1. The CDR3 extends over 15 amino acids. Germline V gives CDR1 LNHDA, CDR2 SQIVND (reference sequence). V lost 6 bases and J lost 5; bases outside the gene matches: 10. CDR3 sequence reads: CASSSQGPGDQPQHF. The CDR3 DNA reads as TGTGCCAGTAGCTCACAGGGGCCGGGGGATCAGCCCCAGCATTTT. The variable domain in full, completed from reference TRBV19 and TRBJ1-5, reads DGGITQSPKYLFRKEGQNVTLSCEQNLNHDAMYWYRQDPGQGLRLIYYSQIVNDFQKGDIAEGYSVSREKKESFPLTVTSAQKNPTAFYLCASSSQGPGDQPQHFGDGTRLSIL.

The table lists this clonotype with many counts. The CDR3: CAWSVHRRQAAFF. In DNA, the CDR3 is TGTGCCTGGAGTGTTCATAGACGACAGGCAGCTTTCTTT. The V gene is TRBV30, the J gene TRBJ1-1; TRBD1 is a possible D gene (6 bases). Germline lookup yields CDR1 GTSNPN and CDR2 SVGIG (reference sequence). The V end lost 0 bases, the J end lost 10 bases, and 15 bases lay between the germline ends. This CDR3 spans 13 amino acids.

This clonotype was seen repeatedly, ten times or more. This rearrangement joins TRBV7-2 to TRBJ1-1; maybe TRBD1 (6 bases). V was clipped by 3 bases and J by 4 bases, with 12 bases between them. This CDR3 has 14 amino acids. The V gene's germline CDR1 is SGHTA and CDR2 FQGNSA. The CDR3 loop is CASSFRGAGTEAFF. Here the CDR3 DNA reads TGTGCCAGCAGCTTCAGGGGCGCTGGCACTGAAGCTTTCTTT.

This clonotype was observed many times. This chain uses TRBV12-5 with TRBJ2-2, with 8 bases that match TRBD1. There are 16 residues in the CDR3. CDR1 is LGHNT, CDR2 FRNRAP, per germline. V trimming: 0 bases; J trimming: 7 bases; junction bases outside the gene matches: 7. CDR3 in amino acids: CASGLVIGQGVGELFF. CDR3 bases: TGTGCTAGTGGTTTGGTTATTGGACAGGGTGTCGGGGAGCTGTTTTTT.

This clonotype occurred many times. This chain uses TRBV2 with TRBJ1-2; D ambiguous. This CDR3 comprises 14 residues. Germline V lookup: CDR1 SNHLY, CDR2 FYNNEI. Trimming cost V 3 bases and J 3 bases, with 11 bases left between them. The CDR3 DNA reads as TGTGCCAGCAGTGATTTAGGCATCTACTATGGCTACACCTTC. Residues: CASSDLGIYYGYTF.

This clonotype was detected ten times or more. The gene calls are TRBV20-1 and TRBJ2-5; possibly TRBD1 for D (5 bases). The CDR3 totals 14 residues. V was trimmed by 4 bases and J by 5 bases, leaving 17 bases between them. Looked up from germline, CDR1 is DFQATT and CDR2 is SNEGSKA (reference sequence). CDR3 bases: TGCAGTGCTACAAAAACGGACACAATTGAGACCCAGTACTTC. Translated, it gives CSATKTDTIETQYF.

The chain joins TRBV12-3 or TRBV12-4 to TRBJ1-2; no firm D call. The CDR3 runs to 13 residues. With 3 bases removed from V and 4 bases from J, the gap between germline ends came to 9 bases. In DNA, the CDR3 is TGTGCCAGCAGTTTCTTACATCGCTATGGCTACACCTTC. This sequence encodes CASSFLHRYGYTF.

The table lists this clonotype with many counts. The rearrangement uses TRBV15 and TRBJ1-2, with unresolved D. The V and J ends lost 2 bases and 3 bases respectively, with 13 bases between them. Germline CDR1 LNHNV, CDR2 YYDKDF (reference sequence). The CDR3 loop spans 15 amino acids. The CDR3 bases are TGTGCCACCAGCAGACTAAGGGAGGATGACTATGGCTACACCTTC. Protein: CATSRLREDDYGYTF.

This clonotype has at least ten counts. CDR3 nucleotide sequence: TGTGCCAGCAGTCCCCTCGTGGGGGGTACCGGAAACACCATATATTTT. This codes for CASSPLVGGTGNTIYF. The gene calls are TRBV27 and TRBJ1-3; D perhaps matches TRBD1 (5 bases). The length of the CDR3 is 16 residues. Germline V gene data show CDR1 as MNHEY and CDR2 as SMNVEV (reference sequence). Trimming removed 5 bases at V and 4 bases at J, with 18 bases between.

This clonotype was found many times. CDR3 nucleotide sequence: TGCGCCAGCAGTGATGGGACAGGGGGCCTCGGGCAGTACTTC. Translated: CASSDGTGGLGQYF. The chain uses TRBV5-1 and TRBJ2-7; 12 bases match TRBD1. Germline loops: CDR1 SGHRS, CDR2 YFSETQ. The CDR3 has 14 amino acids. V trimming: 5 bases; J trimming: 9 bases; junction bases outside the gene matches: 9.

In its sample, this clonotype was seen many times. The rearrangement uses TRBV19 and TRBJ1-1, with a tentative D call TRBD1 (6 bases). V lost 6 bases and J 11 bases, leaving 16 bases between the germline ends. There are 12 residues in the CDR3. CDR1 and CDR2 from the germline V gene are LNHDA and SQIVND (reference sequence). DNA of the CDR3: TGTGCCAGTAGGATACAGGGTCAGTGGGCTTTCTTT. It translates to CASRIQGQWAFF.

This clonotype was recorded at least ten times. V usage is TRBV29-1 and J usage is TRBJ1-2; TRBD1 aligns across 9 bases. In germline, CDR1 is SQVTM, CDR2 ANQGSEA. The CDR3 totals 13 residues. The junction had 8 bases not matched to a gene; V was cut back by 5 bases and J by 7 bases. The CDR3 DNA reads TGCAGCGTTATCAGACAGGGGGACGGTGGCTACACCTTC. Translation gives CSVIRQGDGGYTF.

There are a few counts of this clonotype. The rearrangement joins TRBV5-1 to TRBJ1-1, with unresolved D. Germline lookup yields CDR1 SGHRS and CDR2 YFSETQ. This CDR3 is built from 14 residues. V was trimmed by 4 bases and J by 1 base, leaving 11 bases between them. As DNA, the CDR3 is TGCGCCAGCAGCCTAAATTGGGGGAACACTGAAGCTTTCTTT. Protein: CASSLNWGNTEAFF.

At least ten counts were recorded for this clonotype. V is TRBV6-5 and J is TRBJ1-1; D call uncertain. In germline, CDR1 is MNHEY, CDR2 SVGAGI. The CDR3 totals 11 residues. V lost 6 bases to trimming and J lost 5 bases, with 7 bases between them. The CDR3 spells CASSSRTEAFF. Written as DNA, the CDR3 is TGTGCCAGCAGCTCGAGGACTGAAGCTTTCTTT.

This clonotype was seen ten or more times. The rearrangement uses TRBV20-1 and TRBJ2-7, with D perhaps matching TRBD2 (6 bases). Germline CDR1 and CDR2: DFQATT and SNEGSKA (reference sequence). The CDR3 contains 14 residues. Trimming shortened V by 3 bases and J by 0 bases, and 12 bases separated the two germline ends. For the CDR3, the DNA is TGCAGTGCTAGGTTCGGCGGGACCTCCTACGAGCAGTACTTC. Its translation: CSARFGGTSYEQYF.

This clonotype was picked up many times. In nucleotides, the CDR3 is TGTGCCAGCAGCCATGAGAAGGGGGCTTTCTTT. Protein: CASSHEKGAFF. The chain has TRBV3-1 and TRBJ1-1; TRBD1 is a possible D gene (5 bases). CDR3 length: 11 amino acids. In germline, CDR1 is LGHDT, CDR2 YNNKEL (reference sequence). Trimming shortened V by 3 bases and J by 11 bases, and 10 bases separated the two germline ends.

This clonotype has ten or more counts. This chain links TRBV12-5 with TRBJ1-1; maybe TRBD1 (6 bases). V dropped 7 bases and J dropped 10 bases, with 22 bases sitting between them. CDR1 and CDR2 (germline): LGHNT, FRNRAP. CDR3 length: 14 residues. The CDR3: CASAGPNVGTRAFF. DNA for the CDR3: TGTGCTAGTGCTGGACCAAATGTCGGGACAAGAGCTTTCTTT.

The V and J genes are TRBV12-3 or TRBV12-4 and TRBJ2-7; TRBD2 matches at 10 bases. The V segment lost 6 bases and the J segment 2 bases; nucleotides outside the gene matches: 7. The CDR3 length is 15 residues. The CDR3 protein is CASRFASGGAYEQYF. For the CDR3, the DNA is TGTGCCAGCAGGTTTGCTAGCGGGGGTGCCTACGAGCAGTACTTC.

This clonotype was detected ten times or more. The V gene is TRBV2, the J gene TRBJ1-2; D remains ambiguous. This CDR3 is 14 amino acids long. In germline, CDR1 is SNHLY, CDR2 FYNNEI. V shed 7 bases and J shed 2 bases, with 14 bases lying between them. DNA of the CDR3: TGTGCCAGCACGGTCCTAATTGTCAACTATGGCTACACCTTC. As protein: CASTVLIVNYGYTF.

This clonotype appeared a few times. The V and J genes are TRBV3-1 and TRBJ1-1, with 10 nucleotides matching TRBD1. The germline gives CDR1 LGHDT, CDR2 YNNKEL (reference sequence). Trimming removed 2 bases from V and 1 base from J; junction bases left unmatched: 1. The CDR3 is made up of 15 amino acids. Here the CDR3 reads CASSQRDRGNTEAFF. The CDR3 nucleotides are TGTGCCAGCAGCCAACGGGACAGGGGGAACACTGAAGCTTTCTTT.

This clonotype was observed many times. The J gene is TRBJ2-7, the V gene TRBV28; 12 positions match TRBD1. The J segment lost 2 bases and the V segment lost 8 bases, leaving 7 bases of the junction unmatched. The CDR3 loop spans 15 amino acids. Germline V gene data show CDR1 as MDHEN and CDR2 as SYDVKM. The CDR3 DNA sequence: TGTGCCAGCTCCCGCGGGACAGGGGGCGCCTACGAGCAGTACTTC. This codes for CASSRGTGGAYEQYF.

This clonotype was seen ten or more times. The rearrangement joins TRBV19 to TRBJ1-1, with D maybe TRBD1 (6 bases). V was shortened by 8 bases and J by 5 bases, with 18 bases between the two germline ends. CDR1 LNHDA and CDR2 SQIVND come from the germline V gene (reference sequence). There are 14 residues in the CDR3. The CDR3 region is CASHLQGGGTEAFF. Written as DNA, the CDR3 is TGTGCCAGTCACTTACAGGGAGGAGGGACTGAAGCTTTCTTT.

This clonotype was detected ten times or more. The chain has TRBV5-1 and TRBJ2-5; TRBD2 matches 7 bases. The length of the CDR3 is 15 residues. Germline values: CDR1 SGHRS, CDR2 YFSETQ. V lost 4 bases and J lost 5; bases outside the gene matches: 11. CDR3 coding DNA: TGCGCCAGCAGCCGGACTAGGACCGGATCGGAGACCCAGTACTTC. Protein product: CASSRTRTGSETQYF.

This clonotype was picked up a small number of times. This chain joins TRBV2 and TRBJ2-5, with a possible D match to TRBD1 (5 bases). V was clipped by 8 bases and J by 2 bases, with 15 bases between them. Germline V gene sequence: CDR1 SNHLY, CDR2 FYNNEI. The CDR3 is 14 amino acids. The chain's CDR3 is CASRAQGSQETQYF. CDR3 nucleotides: TGTGCCAGCCGGGCCCAGGGATCTCAAGAGACCCAGTACTTC.

This clonotype was detected only a few times. V and J are TRBV5-1 and TRBJ1-1; possible D gene TRBD1, 5 bases. V was cut by 0 bases and J by 6 bases, with 27 bases left in between. The CDR3 contains 19 residues. Germline loops: CDR1 SGHRS, CDR2 YFSETQ. This chain's CDR3 is CASSLDGMGGRAEGSEAFF. For the CDR3, the DNA is TGCGCCAGCAGCTTGGATGGGATGGGTGGCAGGGCGGAAGGATCTGAAGCTTTCTTT.